The 8 T cell receptor beta chains in this list originate from one sample, sequenced in a study of early T cells in non-severe SARS-CoV-2 infection. TCRdb recomputed calls from the 5' RACE reads with MiXCR, one row per CDR3 protein. This table has 60,000 or so distinct CDR3 sequences, about 13% appearing once. What was sequenced was whole blood. The receptors were sampled from an adult who was a healthcare worker with PCR-confirmed SARS-CoV-2 infection or an uninfected control (not recorded which).

This clonotype was seen repeatedly, ten times or more. The chain's CDR3 is CASSRGGNTEAFF. CDR3 DNA: TGTGCCAGTTCCAGGGGAGGGAACACTGAAGCTTTCTTT. The gene calls are TRBV6-2 or TRBV6-3 and TRBJ1-1; TRBD1 might be the D (6 bases). The V gene's germline CDR1 is MNHEY and CDR2 SVGEGT. V was clipped by 9 bases and J by 1 base, with 12 bases between them. The CDR3 sequence is 13 residues long.

The genes are TRBV7-2 and TRBJ2-5; D not certain. The CDR3 is 15 amino acids. V was clipped by 1 base and J by 0 bases, with 9 bases between them. Germline CDR1 SGHTA, CDR2 FQGNSA. This CDR3 is CASSLGQVYQETQYF. CDR3 nucleotides: TGTGCCAGCAGCTTAGGGCAGGTGTACCAAGAGACCCAGTACTTC.

The chain is built from TRBV7-2 and TRBJ2-7; 14 bases match TRBD2. Germline CDR1 reads SGHTA; CDR2 reads FQGNSA. This CDR3 spans 15 amino acids. The junction had 2 bases not matched to a gene; V was cut back by 5 bases and J by 2 bases. The CDR3 DNA follows: TGTGCCAGCAGCGAGACTAGCGGGGGGGCCTACGAGCAGTACTTC. The encoded protein is CASSETSGGAYEQYF.

This sequence joins TRBV7-9 and TRBJ1-3; maybe TRBD1 (5 bases). This CDR3 comprises 15 residues. Germline V CDR1 and CDR2: SEHNR, FQNEAQ (reference sequence). V lost 0 bases and J lost 4, with 10 bases in between. The CDR3 is CASSLAGAFGNTIYF. The CDR3 nucleotides are TGTGCCAGCAGCTTAGCCGGGGCCTTCGGAAACACCATATATTTT. The full variable domain, completed using reference TRBV7-9 and TRBJ1-3, is DTGVSQNPRHKITKRGQNVTFRCDPISEHNRLYWYRQTLGQGPEFLTYFQNEAQLEKSRLLSDRFSAERPKGSFSTLEIQRTEQGDSAMYLCASSLAGAFGNTIYFGEGSWLTVV.

This clonotype was seen many times. V and J are TRBV6-6 and TRBJ2-2; D is perhaps TRBD2 (5 bases). The germline V gene has CDR1 MNHNY and CDR2 SVGAGI (reference sequence). The CDR3 covers 14 residues. Trimming pared 4 bases from V and 5 bases from J, leaving 11 bases between. Written as DNA, the CDR3 is TGTGCCAGCAGTTCCTCCCCGGGGACCGGGGAGCTGTTTTTT. It encodes CASSSSPGTGELFF.

By sample share, this clonotype is medium-sized. This chain connects TRBV10-3 to TRBJ2-7; 8 positions match TRBD2. This CDR3 is 18 amino acids long. Losses at the gene ends were 5 bases for V and 2 bases for J; bases not matched to a gene: 17. Germline CDR1 ENHRY, CDR2 SYGVKD. CDR3 coding DNA: TGTGCCATCAGTCACCCACCACTCGGGGGGGTCAATGCCTACGAGCAGTACTTC. It is translated as CAISHPPLGGVNAYEQYF.

The rearrangement uses TRBV12-3 or TRBV12-4 and TRBJ1-1; 8 bases are shared with TRBD1. V gave up 6 bases and J gave up 4 bases; unmatched junction bases: 7. The CDR3 consists of 14 residues. Here the CDR3 reads CASRWTGMGTEAFF. The CDR3 DNA sequence: TGTGCCAGCAGGTGGACAGGGATGGGCACTGAAGCTTTCTTT.

This chain connects TRBV12-3 or TRBV12-4 to TRBJ2-7; TRBD2 agrees at 8 bases. The CDR3 contains 14 residues. CDR3 amino acids: CASSLLGGSGTPTV. The CDR3 nucleotides read TGTGCCAGCTCTCTTCTGGGCGGTAGCGGGACCCCGACGGTG.